The 28 T cell receptor beta chains listed next were all sequenced from one sample in a study of CD8 T cells in ankylosing spondylitis. TCRdb re-called the 5' RACE reads through MiXCR, storing one row per CDR3 protein. The table shows 250,000 to 350,000 distinct CDR3 sequences, with about 20% occurring only once. Sequencing input: blood, either unsorted or a sorted T cell fraction (not recorded which). The receptors shown here come from a male donor with ankylosing spondylitis or in good health (not recorded which).

The genes are TRBV15 and TRBJ1-1; 7 positions agree with TRBD1. With V trimmed by 4 bases and J by 4 bases, 6 bases remained unmatched. The CDR3 is 14 residues long. Germline V gene data show CDR1 as LNHNV and CDR2 as YYDKDF (reference sequence). The CDR3 is CATSTDRVVTEAFF. The CDR3 bases are TGTGCCACCAGCACTGACAGGGTGGTCACTGAAGCTTTCTTT.

The chain is built from TRBV4-1 and TRBJ1-1, with 7 bases matching TRBD1. CDR1 MGHRA and CDR2 YSYEKL come from the germline V gene. J gave up 1 base and V 5 bases, and 4 bases lay outside the gene matches. The CDR3 consists of 14 residues. CDR3 sequence reads: CASSDDRANTEAFF. The CDR3, as DNA: TGCGCCAGCAGCGATGACAGGGCGAACACTGAAGCTTTCTTT.

This clonotype was picked up a small number of times. The chain joins TRBV12-3 or TRBV12-4 to TRBJ1-2; D perhaps matches TRBD1 (5 bases). With 5 bases removed from V and 5 bases from J, the gap between germline ends came to 12 bases. This CDR3 has 13 residues. The CDR3 loop is CASSRGTAYGYTF. As DNA, the CDR3 is TGTGCCAGCAGTCGCGGGACGGCGTATGGCTACACCTTC.

The rearrangement joins TRBV28 to TRBJ1-2; 8 positions match TRBD1. V lost 8 bases to trimming and J lost 1 base; unmatched junction nucleotides: 0. Per the germline V gene, CDR1 is MDHEN and CDR2 is SYDVKM. The CDR3 contains 12 residues. This CDR3 reads CASGQGNYGYTF. Here the CDR3 DNA reads TGTGCCAGCGGACAGGGTAACTATGGCTACACCTTC.

In this sample, this clonotype turned up a few times. The chain recombines TRBV20-1 with TRBJ2-3; D remains ambiguous. V was trimmed by 1 base and J by 3 bases, leaving 8 bases between them. This CDR3 is built from 13 residues. Germline CDR1 and CDR2: DFQATT and SNEGSKA (reference sequence). The DNA for the CDR3 is TGCAGTGCTAGAGCGGGCGCGACAGATACGCAGTATTTT. Its protein product is CSARAGATDTQYF.

A few counts support this clonotype. The gene calls are TRBV9 and TRBJ2-3; weak D call: TRBD2 (6 bases). Germline lookup yields CDR1 SGDLS and CDR2 YYNGEE. This CDR3 has 16 amino acids. Trimming took off 0 bases at V and 1 base at J, with 12 bases between the two ends. CDR3 DNA: TGTGCCAGCAGCGTAGCAAATAGCGGAGGCACAGATACGCAGTATTTT. It translates to CASSVANSGGTDTQYF.

This clonotype was detected many times. The gene calls are TRBV29-1 and TRBJ2-1, with 9 nucleotides matching TRBD1. Looked up from germline, CDR1 is SQVTM and CDR2 is ANQGSEA. V was clipped by 4 bases and J by 6 bases; unmatched bases: 7. The CDR3 is 14 amino acids. CDR3 residues: CSVGGQGRLNEQFF. The CDR3 DNA reads TGCAGCGTTGGTGGACAGGGGCGGCTCAATGAGCAGTTCTTC.

The chain uses TRBV6-1 and TRBJ2-2; TRBD1 aligns across 11 bases. Germline V CDR1 and CDR2: MNHNS, SASEGT. The CDR3 loop spans 17 amino acids. The J segment lost 5 bases and the V segment lost 6 bases, leaving 11 bases of the junction unmatched. The CDR3 sequence: CASSPLQGTGGTGELFF. The CDR3 DNA follows: TGTGCCAGCAGCCCTCTCCAAGGGACAGGGGGGACCGGGGAGCTGTTTTTT.

This clonotype was recorded a few times. V and J are TRBV5-6 and TRBJ2-1; D is tentatively TRBD1 or TRBD2 (5 bases each). CDR1 SGHDT and CDR2 YYEEEE come from the germline V gene. CDR3 size: 15 residues. V lost 2 bases to trimming and J lost 6 bases, with 15 bases between them. This chain's CDR3 is CASSFGSRDLNEQFF. CDR3 nucleotides: TGTGCCAGCAGCTTCGGCTCCAGGGACCTCAATGAGCAGTTCTTC.

The chain couples TRBV5-5 to TRBJ2-2; 12 bases align to TRBD1. Germline assignment: CDR1 SGHKS and CDR2 YYEKEE (reference sequence). This CDR3 contains 16 residues. Unmatched junction bases numbered 5, after V lost 3 bases and J lost 5 bases. The CDR3 is CASSWPGQGATGELFF. The CDR3 DNA follows: TGTGCCAGCAGCTGGCCGGGACAGGGGGCTACCGGGGAGCTGTTTTTT.

The chain couples TRBV5-1 to TRBJ2-1; D perhaps matches TRBD2 (5 bases). Trimming took 1 base from V and 7 from J, leaving 9 bases between them. This CDR3 region has 13 residues. Germline CDR1 is SGHRS and CDR2 is YFSETQ. The CDR3 loop reads CASSLWTGNEQFF. CDR3 DNA: TGCGCCAGCAGCTTGTGGACGGGGAATGAGCAGTTCTTC. The whole variable domain, remainder taken from reference TRBV5-1 and TRBJ2-1, is KAGVTQTPRYLIKTRGQQVTLSCSPISGHRSVSWYQQTPGQGLQFLFEYFSETQRNKGNFPGRFSGRQFSNSRSEMNVSTLELGDSALYLCASSLWTGNEQFFGPGTRLTVL.

The chain carries TRBV12-3 or TRBV12-4 and TRBJ1-6; D possibly corresponds to TRBD1 (5 bases). Trimming left V 6 bases short and J 6 bases short, with 15 bases between. This CDR3 comprises 15 residues. This CDR3 is CASSDDRRINSPLHF. The CDR3 bases are TGTGCCAGCAGCGATGACAGACGAATTAATTCACCCCTCCACTTT.

This clonotype came up many times. The chain uses TRBV5-1 and TRBJ2-1; 7 bases are shared with TRBD2. The germline CDR1 and CDR2 sequences are SGHRS and YFSETQ. This CDR3 contains 17 residues. Trimming took 0 bases from V and 4 from J; bases not matched to a gene: 10. The CDR3: CASSLATVAGPYNEQFF. DNA for the CDR3: TGCGCCAGCAGCTTGGCCACGGTAGCGGGTCCTTACAATGAGCAGTTCTTC.

This chain joins TRBV18 and TRBJ1-5; D remains unclear. Germline V lookup: CDR1 KGHSH, CDR2 LQKENI. Trimming took 2 bases from V and 2 from J, leaving 4 bases between them. CDR3 size: 13 residues. CDR3 protein: CASSPDGNQPQHF. The DNA of the CDR3 is TGTGCCAGCTCACCAGACGGCAATCAGCCCCAGCATTTT.

This clonotype came up many times. V gene TRBV6-5 combines with J gene TRBJ2-1; D ambiguous. From germline, CDR1 is MNHEY and CDR2 SVGAGI. Trimming left V 3 bases short and J 7 bases short, with 4 bases between. The CDR3 covers 11 residues. CDR3 nucleotide sequence: TGTGCCAGCAGTTATGGGAATGAGCAGTTCTTC. Translation: CASSYGNEQFF.

The chain carries TRBV29-1 and TRBJ1-2; D not resolved. The CDR3 sequence is 16 residues long. Deletions cut 2 bases from V and 0 bases from J, with 16 bases between. Germline values: CDR1 SQVTM, CDR2 ANQGSEA. The CDR3 DNA reads TGCAGCGTTGAAATTCCGTCAGGCCGTTCTAACTATGGCTACACCTTC. Its protein is CSVEIPSGRSNYGYTF.

This clonotype was observed a few times. This chain joins TRBV12-3 or TRBV12-4 and TRBJ1-1; the match to TRBD1 covers 7 bases. This CDR3 region has 17 residues. V lost 3 bases and J lost 1; bases outside the gene matches: 11. The CDR3: CASSFGPTGMKNTEAFF. CDR3 nucleotide sequence: TGTGCCAGCAGTTTCGGCCCGACAGGGATGAAGAACACTGAAGCTTTCTTT.

There are many counts of this clonotype. This rearrangement joins TRBV9 to TRBJ2-3; TRBD2 matches 10 bases. In germline, CDR1 is SGDLS, CDR2 YYNGEE. CDR3 length: 16 residues. V shed 4 bases and J 0 bases; nucleotides not matched to a gene: 5. CDR3 amino acids: CASSPLAGASTDTQYF. The CDR3 DNA follows: TGTGCCAGCAGCCCGCTAGCGGGAGCTAGCACAGATACGCAGTATTTT.

This clonotype has a handful of counts. The rearrangement links TRBV20-1 to TRBJ1-6; TRBD1 agrees at 8 bases. With 6 bases clipped from V and 6 bases from J, the junction kept 10 bases outside the gene matches. The CDR3 spans 15 residues. CDR1 is DFQATT and CDR2 is SNEGSKA in the germline V gene (reference sequence). The CDR3 is CSAPIRQGTNSPLHF. CDR3 nucleotides: TGCAGTGCCCCAATTCGACAGGGGACTAATTCACCCCTCCACTTT.

V and J are TRBV7-2 and TRBJ2-5; tentatively, D is TRBD1 (6 bases). The CDR3 has 13 residues. V lost 3 bases, J lost 4 bases, and 9 bases lay in between. Germline V CDR1 and CDR2: SGHTA, FQGNSA. The CDR3 protein is CASSFFRGETQYF. CDR3 nucleotides: TGTGCCAGCAGCTTCTTCAGGGGAGAGACCCAGTACTTC.

The J gene is TRBJ1-6, the V gene TRBV24-1; D not resolved. Trimming left V 4 bases short and J 6 bases short, with 15 bases between. Germline V gene data show CDR1 as KGHDR and CDR2 as SFDVKD. The CDR3 contains 16 residues. CDR3 DNA sequence: TGTGCCACCAGTGACTCATCCGGGAGAACTAATTCACCCCTCCACTTT. As protein: CATSDSSGRTNSPLHF.

The chain combines TRBV5-1 with TRBJ1-1, with D unresolved. CDR1 is SGHRS and CDR2 is YFSETQ in the germline V gene. The CDR3 is made up of 15 amino acids. Trimming shortened V by 1 base and J by 1 base, and 11 bases separated the two germline ends. The CDR3 here is CASSLLTVGNTEAFF. The CDR3 nucleotides read TGCGCCAGCAGCTTGCTGACGGTCGGGAACACTGAAGCTTTCTTT.

This clonotype was recorded a few times. The V and J genes are TRBV5-1 and TRBJ2-3; 9 bases are a match to TRBD2. This CDR3 is 16 amino acids long. Germline assignment: CDR1 SGHRS and CDR2 YFSETQ. The V segment lost 0 bases and the J segment 6 bases; nucleotides outside the gene matches: 8. This chain's CDR3 is CASSLAGGRASDTQYF. CDR3 DNA sequence: TGCGCCAGCAGCTTGGCCGGCGGGAGGGCCAGCGATACGCAGTATTTT.

The chain employs TRBV12-3 or TRBV12-4 and TRBJ2-3; 13 bases align to TRBD2. The CDR3 length is 16 residues. Trimming took 5 bases from V and 4 from J; bases not matched to a gene: 6. CDR3 bases: TGTGCCAGCAGTCGGGGGACTAGCGGGAACGCAGATACGCAGTATTTT. This gives the protein CASSRGTSGNADTQYF.

As concerns this clonotype: A read error may be the cause here, since a much bigger clone is one base away. The chain is built from TRBV7-3 and TRBJ1-4; 7 nucleotides line up with TRBD1. Germline CDR1 reads SGHTA; CDR2 reads FQGTGA. There are 15 residues in the CDR3. The CDR3 nucleotides read TGTACCAGCAGCACCCGACAGGGCCGTAATGAAAAACTGTTTTTT. Amino acid sequence: CTSSTRQGRNEKLFF.

In nucleotides, the CDR3 is TGCAGTGCTAGATCCTACCCCAGAGACTATGGCTACACCTTC. Amino acids: CSARSYPRDYGYTF. V is TRBV20-1 and J is TRBJ1-2; D is undetermined. The CDR3 length is 14 residues. Between the trimmed V and J ends, which lost 2 bases and 3 bases, there was a span of 13 bases. Looked up from germline, CDR1 is DFQATT and CDR2 is SNEGSKA (reference sequence).

This clonotype was counted only a few times. The rearrangement uses TRBV11-2 and TRBJ1-6; the match to TRBD1 covers 9 bases. Germline CDR1 and CDR2: SGHAT and FQNNGV. The V segment lost 5 bases and the J segment 9 bases; nucleotides outside the gene matches: 8. This CDR3 comprises 15 residues. The CDR3 here is CASSRPGQGVSPLHF. The DNA of the CDR3 is TGTGCCAGCAGCCGACCGGGACAGGGTGTTTCACCCCTCCACTTT.

The rearrangement uses TRBV7-2 and TRBJ2-5; 11 bases line up with TRBD2. The CDR3 covers 17 residues. The germline V gene has CDR1 SGHTA and CDR2 FQGNSA. The trim removed 4 bases at V and 6 bases at J, leaving 13 bases unmatched. The chain's CDR3 is CASSSQVASGGMKTQYF. The CDR3 region has the DNA TGTGCCAGCAGCTCCCAGGTGGCTAGCGGGGGGATGAAGACCCAGTACTTC. The full variable domain, rest sourced from reference TRBV7-2 and TRBJ2-5, is GAGVSQSPSNKVTEKGKDVELRCDPISGHTALYWYRQSLGQGLEFLIYFQGNSAPDKSGLPSDRFSAERTGGSVSTLTIQRTQQEDSAVYLCASSSQVASGGMKTQYFGPGTRLLVL.